The 26 T cell receptor beta chains listed next were all sequenced from one sample in a study of molecular identifiers for immune sequencing clone quantification. TCRdb processed the PCR reads anew with MiXCR; each CDR3 protein has one entry. The sample has around 86,000 distinct CDR3 sequences; roughly 19% are singletons. Source material: naive CD8+ T cells from blood, with Jurkat cell RNA spiked in. The subset denotes: FACS-sorted CD8+CD4-CCR7+CD45RA+ naive T cells. Source of these receptors: a human donor in good health. Some libraries in this study had Jurkat cell RNA spiked in.

Concerning this clonotype: This may stem from a read error, because a much larger clone lies one nucleotide away. V usage is TRBV20-1 and J usage is TRBJ1-1, with D hard to call. CDR3 size: 16 residues. The germline CDR1 and CDR2 sequences are DFQATT and SNEGSKA (reference sequence). V was pared by 2 bases and J by 1 base, with 17 bases between. This CDR3 is CSARLSGWLGNTEAFF. In nucleotides, the CDR3 is TGCAGTGCTAGACTTTCGGGGTGGCTTGGGAACACTGAAGCTTTCTTT.

Many counts were recorded for this clonotype. This CDR3 is CASSYHVTDTYEQYF. CDR3 DNA: TGTGCCAGCAGTTACCATGTGACAGACACCTACGAGCAGTACTTC. The rearrangement links TRBV6-6 to TRBJ2-7; D might be TRBD1 (5 bases). This CDR3 is built from 15 residues. Deletions cut 2 bases from V and 2 bases from J, with 13 bases between. Germline V gene sequence: CDR1 MNHNY, CDR2 SVGAGI (reference sequence).

The CDR3 coding sequence is TGTGCCTGGAAGGGACTAGCGGGACGAGAGACCCAGTACTTC. This sequence encodes CAWKGLAGRETQYF. The V gene is TRBV30, the J gene TRBJ2-5; 13 bases line up with TRBD2. The length of the CDR3 is 14 residues. Germline V lookup: CDR1 GTSNPN, CDR2 SVGIG (reference sequence). Trimming cost V 4 bases and J 4 bases; bases outside gene matches: 3. The full variable domain, in which reference TRBV30 and TRBJ2-5 provide the parts outside the CDR3, is SQTIHQWPATLVQPVGSPLSLECTVEGTSNPNLYWYRQAAGRGLQLLFYSVGIGQISSEVPQNLSASRPQDRQFILSSKKLLLSDSGFYLCAWKGLAGRETQYFGPGTRLLVL.

This clonotype was counted at least ten times. The chain is built from TRBV4-1 and TRBJ1-5; D possibly corresponds to TRBD1 (6 bases). The CDR3 length is 15 residues. V lost 0 bases, J lost 7 bases, and 13 bases lay in between. Per germline, CDR1 MGHRA and CDR2 YSYEKL. The chain's CDR3 is CASSQEGGAPQPQHF. CDR3 bases: TGCGCCAGCAGCCAAGAGGGGGGGGCCCCACAGCCCCAGCATTTT.

A remark on this clonotype: A much bigger clone sits one base away, suggesting this may be a read error. The rearrangement joins TRBV5-1 to TRBJ2-2; D possibly matches TRBD1 or TRBD2 (5 bases each). The CDR3 spans 14 residues. In germline, CDR1 is SGHRS, CDR2 YFSETQ. The ends were cut back, 3 bases at V and 0 bases at J, with 6 bases in the middle. CDR3 coding DNA: TGCGCCAGCAGCTCGGGACCGAACACCGGGGAGCTGTTTTTT. It specifies CASSSGPNTGELFF.

Turning to this clonotype: A much more abundant neighbour one base away suggests this may be a read error. This chain uses TRBV27 with TRBJ1-6; a possible D gene is TRBD1 (6 bases). Trimming stripped 4 bases from V and 8 bases from J, with 15 bases between. CDR1 and CDR2 from the germline V gene are MNHEY and SMNVEV (reference sequence). CDR3 size: 15 residues. The CDR3 protein is CASSYRGAYDSPLHF. The CDR3 DNA is TGTGCCAGCAGTTACCGGGGGGCTTATGATTCACCCCTCCACTTT.

The V call is TRBV29-1, the J call TRBJ2-7, with 11 bases identical to TRBD1. Germline trimming cut 3 bases from V and 5 bases from J; bases unmatched to any gene: 12. Germline lookup yields CDR1 SQVTM and CDR2 ANQGSEA. This CDR3 is 16 amino acids long. CDR3 in amino acids: CSVEFPLGTGGNEQYF. For the CDR3, the DNA is TGCAGCGTTGAGTTCCCGCTCGGGACAGGGGGTAACGAGCAGTACTTC.

This clonotype was counted at least ten times. The CDR3 loop is CSVGSTGYGYTF. CDR3 nucleotide sequence: TGCAGCGTTGGGTCGACAGGGTATGGCTACACCTTC. This chain joins TRBV29-1 and TRBJ1-2, with 7 positions matching TRBD1. The germline gives CDR1 SQVTM, CDR2 ANQGSEA. CDR3 length equals 12 residues. Unmatched junction bases numbered 4, after V lost 4 bases and J lost 5 bases.

This clonotype was observed many times. The chain joins TRBV5-1 to TRBJ2-5; D is uncertain. The germline V gene has CDR1 SGHRS and CDR2 YFSETQ. Trimming removed 4 bases at V and 3 bases at J, with 10 bases between. The CDR3 has 13 residues. The CDR3: CASSLAAEETQYF. The CDR3 DNA is TGCGCCAGCAGCCTCGCGGCAGAAGAGACCCAGTACTTC.

This clonotype was seen at least ten times. The J gene is TRBJ2-1, the V gene TRBV20-1; no reliable D call. CDR1 DFQATT and CDR2 SNEGSKA come from the germline V gene (reference sequence). The CDR3 spans 13 residues. Trimming took off 2 bases at V and 5 bases at J, with 10 bases between the two ends. CDR3 in amino acids: CSARSLTDNEQFF. As DNA, the CDR3 is TGCAGTGCTAGATCCCTGACGGACAATGAGCAGTTCTTC.

There are many counts of this clonotype. The genes are TRBV20-1 and TRBJ1-5, with 8 nucleotides matching TRBD1. Germline CDR1 DFQATT, CDR2 SNEGSKA (reference sequence). This CDR3 has 15 amino acids. V trimming: 6 bases; J trimming: 0 bases; junction bases outside the gene matches: 7. CDR3 nucleotides: TGCAGTGCCGAGGACAGGGAGTATAGCAATCAGCCCCAGCATTTT. Protein sequence: CSAEDREYSNQPQHF.

This clonotype was observed at least ten times. The CDR3 here is CASSPETGTDTQYF. In DNA form, the CDR3 reads TGCGCCAGCAGCCCGGAGACAGGCACAGATACGCAGTATTTT. This chain links TRBV4-3 with TRBJ2-3; weak D call: TRBD1 (5 bases). Germline V gene lookup returns CDR1 LGHNA and CDR2 YSLEER. The germline V and J ends were trimmed by 4 bases and 1 base, with 9 bases remaining between them. This CDR3 comprises 14 residues.

This clonotype was observed at least ten times. The chain is built from TRBV11-3 and TRBJ2-5; 7 positions agree with TRBD1. Germline V gene lookup returns CDR1 SGHNT and CDR2 YENEEA. This CDR3 region has 13 residues. The V segment lost 4 bases and the J segment 1 base; nucleotides outside the gene matches: 0. The CDR3 DNA reads TGTGCCAGCAGCTACAGGGGCCAAGAGACCCAGTACTTC. Amino acids: CASSYRGQETQYF.

Points on this clonotype: This could be a read error, since a much larger clone is one nucleotide away. This chain links TRBV4-1 with TRBJ2-1, with D tentatively TRBD1 (6 bases). From germline, CDR1 is MGHRA and CDR2 YSYEKL. CDR3 size: 13 residues. V gave up 3 bases and J gave up 8 bases, with 11 bases separating them. The CDR3 sequence: CASSQRTDYEQFF. The CDR3 DNA reads as TGCGCCAGCAGCCAGCGGACAGACTATGAGCAGTTCTTC.

In its sample, this clonotype was seen many times. J is TRBJ1-1 and V is TRBV6-2 or TRBV6-3; no clear D. V was shortened by 0 bases and J by 7 bases, with 9 bases between the two germline ends. The germline CDR1 and CDR2 sequences are MNHEY and SVGEGT. CDR3 length: 13 amino acids. In nucleotides, the CDR3 is TGTGCCAGCAGTTACTCGAGGGTTTTTGAAGCTTTCTTT. Translated: CASSYSRVFEAFF.

On this clonotype: Just one base apart from a much larger clone, this may be a read error. The chain couples TRBV28 to TRBJ1-1; 7 bases map to TRBD1. Germline V CDR1 and CDR2: MDHEN, SYDVKM. The CDR3 consists of 15 residues. CDR3 in amino acids: CASSRDSQANTEALF. In DNA, the CDR3 is TGTGCCAGCAGCCGGGACAGCCAGGCTAACACTGAAGCTCTCTTT. Together with reference TRBV28 and TRBJ1-1, the CDR3 gives the full variable domain: DVKVTQSSRYLVKRTGEKVFLECVQDMDHENMFWYRQDPGLGLRLIYFSYDVKMKEKGDIPEGYSVSREKKERFSLILESASTNQTSMYLCASSRDSQANTEALFGQGTRLTVV.

In the case of this clonotype: Possible read error: a much larger clone is one base away. V is TRBV10-3 and J is TRBJ1-3, with D perhaps TRBD1 (6 bases). CDR3 size: 14 residues. CDR1 and CDR2 from the germline V gene are ENHRY and SYGVKD. V gave up 6 bases and J gave up 4 bases, with 13 bases separating them. This CDR3 reads CAIRKLGQGNTIYF. Written as DNA, the CDR3 is TGTGCCATCAGGAAGCTGGGACAAGGAAACACCATATATTTT.

For this clonotype: This could be a read error, since a much larger clone is one nucleotide away. The genes are TRBV12-3 or TRBV12-4 and TRBJ1-2, with a possible D match to TRBD1 (6 bases). This CDR3 is 15 amino acids long. Deletions cut 1 base from V and 7 bases from J, with 16 bases between. CDR3 loop: CASSLGQGIDVGYTF. CDR3 in DNA: TGTGCCAGCAGTTTAGGGCAGGGGATCGATGTTGGCTACACCTTC.

This clonotype has only a few counts. A much larger clone is a single base away; this may be a read error. This sequence joins TRBV19 and TRBJ2-2, with D tentatively TRBD1 (6 bases). Per the germline V gene, CDR1 is LNHDA and CDR2 is SQIVND (reference sequence). This CDR3 contains 14 residues. CDR3 amino acids: CASSPEQGTGELSF. The DNA for the CDR3 is TGTGCCAGTAGTCCAGAACAGGGAACCGGGGAGCTGTCTTTT.

This clonotype was observed many times. This chain joins TRBV13 and TRBJ2-3; 12 bases are shared with TRBD1. The CDR3 totals 17 residues. The germline V gene has CDR1 PRHDT and CDR2 FYEKMQ (reference sequence). V shed 5 bases, J shed 6 bases, and the junction held 12 bases outside the gene matches. The CDR3 spells CASSPGKGQGAYDTQYF. CDR3 nucleotide sequence: TGTGCCAGCAGCCCGGGGAAGGGACAGGGGGCTTATGATACGCAGTATTTT.

The sample holds a few counts of this clonotype. CDR3 sequence: CSATGPMYNEQFF. The CDR3 DNA follows: TGCAGTGCTACTGGACCCATGTACAATGAGCAGTTCTTC. The chain carries TRBV20-1 and TRBJ2-1, with D hard to call. V lost 4 bases to trimming and J lost 4 bases, with 11 bases between them. Germline loops: CDR1 DFQATT, CDR2 SNEGSKA (reference sequence). CDR3 size: 13 residues.

In this sample, this clonotype turned up many times. The chain recombines TRBV7-9 with TRBJ2-7, with TRBD1 matching 8 bases. Losses at the gene ends were 5 bases for V and 0 bases for J; bases not matched to a gene: 6. The length of the CDR3 is 15 residues. In germline, CDR1 is SEHNR, CDR2 FQNEAQ (reference sequence). In nucleotides, the CDR3 is TGTGCCAGCAGCCCGGGACAGGCCGACTCCTACGAGCAGTACTTC. Translated, it gives CASSPGQADSYEQYF.

This clonotype was seen ten or more times. The V gene is TRBV7-9, the J gene TRBJ2-3; D is unresolved. From germline, CDR1 is SEHNR and CDR2 FQNEAQ (reference sequence). Trimming removed 0 bases from V and 0 bases from J, with 1 base in between. This CDR3 region has 13 residues. The CDR3 spells CASSLASTDTQYF. In DNA, the CDR3 is TGTGCCAGCAGCTTAGCAAGCACAGATACGCAGTATTTT.

Ten or more counts support this clonotype. The chain carries TRBV27 and TRBJ2-1, with 10 positions matching TRBD1. Germline-derived CDR1 and CDR2 are MNHEY and SMNVEV (reference sequence). This CDR3 spans 16 amino acids. V gave up 0 bases and J gave up 6 bases; unmatched junction bases: 5. CDR3 sequence (DNA): TGTGCCAGCAGTTTATCGGGACAGGGGCCCCCCAATGAGCAGTTCTTC. Translating gives CASSLSGQGPPNEQFF.

Regarding this clonotype: A much bigger clone sits one base away, suggesting this may be a read error. The chain links TRBV28 to TRBJ1-1, with a tentative D call TRBD1 (6 bases). From germline, CDR1 is MDHEN and CDR2 SYDVKM. The CDR3 extends over 17 amino acids. CDR3 region: CAGSFSLSDSMNTEAFF. The CDR3, as DNA: TGTGCCGGCAGTTTTTCCCTTTCGGACAGTATGAACACTGAAGCTTTCTTT.

This clonotype has ten or more counts. V and J are TRBV2 and TRBJ2-7, with TRBD1 matching 7 bases. With 2 bases clipped from V and 3 bases from J, the junction kept 4 bases outside the gene matches. The CDR3 has 14 amino acids. Looked up from germline, CDR1 is SNHLY and CDR2 is FYNNEI. The CDR3 loop is CASSESTGYYEQYF. In DNA, the CDR3 is TGTGCCAGCAGTGAATCGACAGGGTACTACGAGCAGTACTTC.